This T cell receptor (beta chain) was observed in a study of blood T cell repertoires in COVID-19. For the study at large: Material from acute and convalescent COVID-19 was sourced from the United States, Italy and Spain. PBMCs, B-cell-depleted T cells, or T cells provided the cDNA or gDNA that made up the material.

Comments on this clone: The same CDR3 is also encoded by other DNA sequences in this sample.

Germline V gene lookup returns CDR1 SNHLY and CDR2 FYNNEI. The CDR3 loop spans 13 amino acids. Trimming removed 3 bases from V and 5 bases from J, with 10 bases in between. In the study's own analysis: It was from reference gene primer amplification that nucleated cell counts were estimated. Using immunoSEQ multiplex PCR, the repertoire was profiled, and TCRdb retains in-frame clones only, with some absent. The V and J calls and the clone size are those of that table, but D and trimming were determined from the DNA. The sample consists of hundreds of thousands of clones, more than 75% of them appearing once.

The clonotype was recovered from a man aged 35 to 55 with acute or convalescent COVID-19. V and J are TRBV2 and TRBJ1-1; D is perhaps TRBD1 (5 bases). The sample was peripheral blood. The CDR3 sequence: CASSEQGGTEAFF. For the CDR3, the DNA is TGTGCCAGCAGTGAGCAGGGAGGGACTGAAGCTTTCTTT.